Listed here is a single TCR beta chain. The CDR3 has 15 amino acids. Trimming took 8 bases from V and 5 from J; bases not matched to a gene: 11. CDR1 is MNHEY, CDR2 SVGAGI, per germline. These data originate in a study of blood T cell repertoires in COVID-19. Study details: Acute-phase and convalescent COVID-19 samples originated in the United States, Italy and Spain. The cDNA or gDNA used as material had been derived from T cells, B-cell-depleted T cells, or PBMCs.

Original processing methods: Estimation of nucleated cell counts was performed using reference gene primer amplification. The method was immunoSEQ multiplex PCR; TCRdb's version includes in-frame clones alone and lacks a portion of them. The V and J calls and clone size were taken over from that table, and D and trimming were inferred from the DNA. The table records approximately 120,000 clones, around 86% of them present only once. The clonotype originates from a woman aged 45 to 65 who had recovered from COVID-19. Sequencing was done on a sample of peripheral blood. The chain couples TRBV6-5 to TRBJ2-1; 8 nucleotides line up with TRBD2. The CDR3 protein is CASHPGAGEHNEQFF. The CDR3 DNA follows: TGTGCCAGCCACCCCGGAGCGGGGGAACACAATGAGCAGTTCTTC.